Shown below are 30 T cell receptor beta chains from a single sample sequenced in a study of blood T cell repertoires in COVID-19. The assay was immunoSEQ multiplex PCR, and TCRdb's table has in-frame clones only and misses some. In the table there are some 200,000 clones, roughly 75% of which are singletons. The sequencing sample was made of peripheral blood. Receptors were obtained from a woman in her 70s with acute or convalescent COVID-19.

The rearrangement joins TRBV6-5 to TRBJ2-7, with TRBD1 as a possible D gene (6 bases). Germline CDR1 MNHEY, CDR2 SVGAGI. The V gene lost 8 bases and the J gene lost 5 bases, with 16 bases spanning the gap. This CDR3 contains 13 residues. CDR3 residues: CASQDRPLNEQYF. The CDR3, as DNA: TGTGCCAGCCAGGACAGACCGCTCAACGAGCAGTACTTC.

This clone was counted once. V is TRBV6-6 and J is TRBJ1-5, with no clear D. This CDR3 has 12 amino acids. The ends were cut back, 5 bases at V and 6 bases at J, with 8 bases in the middle. Germline CDR1 and CDR2: MNHNY and SVGAGI (reference sequence). Here the CDR3 reads CASSPTGQPQHF. CDR3 sequence (DNA): TGTGCCAGCAGTCCCACGGGTCAGCCCCAGCATTTT.

The chain has TRBV29-1 and TRBJ2-1; no clear D gene. The germline V and J ends were trimmed by 3 bases and 7 bases, with 7 bases remaining between them. This CDR3 region has 11 residues. Germline CDR1 is SQVTM and CDR2 is ANQGSEA. This chain's CDR3 is CSVEVRNEQFF. CDR3 bases: TGCAGCGTTGAGGTCAGGAATGAGCAGTTCTTC.

V usage is TRBV18 and J usage is TRBJ2-5, with 9 bases aligning to TRBD2. V lost 0 bases to trimming and J lost 2 bases; unmatched junction nucleotides: 4. The CDR3 sequence is 16 residues long. Germline V CDR1 and CDR2: KGHSH, LQKENI. CDR3 sequence: CASSPPAAGGQETQYF. CDR3 sequence (DNA): TGTGCCAGCTCACCACCGGCAGCGGGAGGACAAGAGACCCAGTACTTC.

The V gene is TRBV25-1, the J gene TRBJ1-5; D might be TRBD1 (5 bases). The CDR3 is 14 amino acids. CDR1 MGHDK and CDR2 SYGVNS come from the germline V gene. Trimming cost V 0 bases and J 4 bases, with 7 bases left between them. The CDR3 nucleotides are TGTGCCAGCAGTGAATACGGACAAAATCAGCCCCAGCATTTT. It codes for CASSEYGQNQPQHF.

Written as DNA, the CDR3 is TGTGCCACGAGTTCCACAGATACGCAGTATTTT. This sequence encodes CATSSTDTQYF. J is TRBJ2-3 and V is TRBV7-9; no clear D. Trimming removed 10 bases at V and 2 bases at J, with 7 bases between. This CDR3 comprises 11 residues. CDR1 SEHNR and CDR2 FQNEAQ come from the germline V gene (reference sequence).

The J gene is TRBJ2-2, the V gene TRBV14, with 9 bases fitting TRBD1. The CDR3 is 17 amino acids. Per the germline V gene, CDR1 is SGHDN and CDR2 is FVKESK. The junction had 6 bases not matched to a gene; V was cut back by 0 bases and J by 4 bases. The CDR3 nucleotides are TGTGCCAGCAGCCAAGATTGGACAGGGGTGATCACCGGGGAGCTGTTTTTT. Amino acids: CASSQDWTGVITGELFF.

The J gene is TRBJ2-7, the V gene TRBV28, with D uncertain. Trimming shortened V by 2 bases and J by 3 bases, and 5 bases separated the two germline ends. The V gene's germline CDR1 is MDHEN and CDR2 SYDVKM. This CDR3 has 12 residues. The chain's CDR3 is CASSLRVYEQYF. The CDR3 DNA follows: TGTGCCAGCAGTTTAAGAGTCTACGAGCAGTACTTC. The entire variable domain, with the rest obtained from reference TRBV28 and TRBJ2-7, is as follows: DVKVTQSSRYLVKRTGEKVFLECVQDMDHENMFWYRQDPGLGLRLIYFSYDVKMKEKGDIPEGYSVSREKKERFSLILESASTNQTSMYLCASSLRVYEQYFGPGTRLTVT.

This clone occurred a few times. This chain joins TRBV28 and TRBJ2-3; a possible D gene is TRBD1 (6 bases). CDR3 size: 14 residues. CDR1 is MDHEN, CDR2 SYDVKM, per germline. V lost 8 bases to trimming and J lost 7 bases, with 19 bases between them. The CDR3 region is CASVLSPRGHTQYF. The DNA for the CDR3 is TGTGCCAGCGTTCTAAGTCCCAGGGGCCATACGCAGTATTTT.

The chain combines TRBV7-2 with TRBJ2-1; TRBD2 aligns across 8 bases. The germline CDR1 and CDR2 sequences are SGHTA and FQGNSA. The CDR3 spans 16 residues. With 5 bases clipped from V and 4 bases from J, the junction kept 10 bases outside the gene matches. CDR3 in DNA: TGTGCCAGCAGCCAAGTTGGGACTAGTGGGTACAATGAGCAGTTCTTC. It encodes CASSQVGTSGYNEQFF.

For the CDR3, the DNA is TGTGCCAGCAGTTTAATTGGGGGGGCAGGGGTCGGGGAGCTGTTTTTT. Protein sequence: CASSLIGGAGVGELFF. This chain links TRBV27 with TRBJ2-2; D might be TRBD2 (7 bases). V lost 2 bases and J lost 7, with 17 bases in between. The CDR3 is 16 amino acids. Germline-derived CDR1 and CDR2 are MNHEY and SMNVEV (reference sequence).

CDR3 sequence: CASSLGLQGTHEQFF. The CDR3 DNA is TGTGCCAGCAGCTTGGGTTTACAGGGGACCCATGAGCAGTTCTTC. The J gene is TRBJ2-1, the V gene TRBV7-2; 7 bases match TRBD1. Germline V gene lookup returns CDR1 SGHTA and CDR2 FQGNSA. V trimming: 3 bases; J trimming: 8 bases; junction bases outside the gene matches: 10. CDR3 length equals 15 residues.

V gene TRBV2 combines with J gene TRBJ1-2, with unresolved D. Germline-derived CDR1 and CDR2 are SNHLY and FYNNEI. The germline V and J ends were trimmed by 7 bases and 8 bases, with 20 bases remaining between them. The CDR3 runs 14 residues. In nucleotides, the CDR3 is TGTGCCAGCAACGAATTAGAGGTCCGGGAGGGCTACACCTTC. This sequence encodes CASNELEVREGYTF. Full variable domain (rest looked up from reference TRBV2 and TRBJ1-2): EPEVTQTPSHQVTQMGQEVILRCVPISNHLYFYWYRQILGQKVEFLVSFYNNEISEKSEIFDDQFSVERPDGSNFTLKIRSTKLEDSAMYFCASNELEVREGYTFGSGTRLTVV.

The V and J genes are TRBV19 and TRBJ2-7, with 9 bases identical to TRBD1. J gave up 4 bases and V 5 bases, and 9 bases lay outside the gene matches. Looked up from germline, CDR1 is LNHDA and CDR2 is SQIVND (reference sequence). The CDR3 is 15 amino acids. This CDR3 is CASSSTGQGSYEQYF. CDR3 DNA sequence: TGTGCCAGTAGTTCAACGGGACAGGGCAGTTACGAGCAGTACTTC.

This clone was recorded a few times. The J gene is TRBJ2-7, the V gene TRBV5-1; a weak D match, TRBD2 (6 bases). Per the germline V gene, CDR1 is SGHRS and CDR2 is YFSETQ. The CDR3 covers 15 residues. Trimming shortened V by 4 bases and J by 5 bases, and 19 bases separated the two germline ends. The CDR3 region is CASSIGTPSSHEQYF. DNA of the CDR3: TGCGCCAGCAGCATTGGGACTCCGTCTTCGCACGAGCAGTACTTC.

J is TRBJ2-2 and V is TRBV3-1 (or the pseudogene TRBV3-2); TRBD2 agrees at 7 bases. Losses at the gene ends were 0 bases for V and 4 bases for J; bases not matched to a gene: 5. The CDR3 sequence is 16 residues long. Germline V CDR1 and CDR2: LGHDT, YNNKEL (reference sequence). The CDR3 protein is CASSQDPGGGTGELFF. CDR3 nucleotides: TGTGCCAGCAGCCAAGATCCCGGCGGGGGCACCGGGGAGCTGTTTTTT.

There are a few counts of this clone. This rearrangement joins TRBV4-1 to TRBJ1-1; D is ambiguous. This CDR3 has 14 residues. V gave up 0 bases and J gave up 4 bases, with 9 bases separating them. Per germline, CDR1 MGHRA and CDR2 YSYEKL. CDR3 residues: CASSQETRATEAFF. The DNA of the CDR3 is TGCGCCAGCAGCCAAGAGACGAGGGCCACTGAAGCTTTCTTT.

The chain combines TRBV18 with TRBJ1-5; D remains ambiguous. Germline V CDR1 and CDR2: KGHSH, LQKENI. Trimming shortened V by 4 bases and J by 7 bases, and 11 bases separated the two germline ends. This CDR3 spans 13 amino acids. The DNA of the CDR3 is TGTGCCAGCTCACTTTTCGAGCGACAGCCCCAGCATTTT. Translation: CASSLFERQPQHF.

The table lists this clone with a count of one. V gene TRBV27 combines with J gene TRBJ2-5, with TRBD1 matching 9 bases. The CDR3 length is 14 residues. The V gene's germline CDR1 is MNHEY and CDR2 SMNVEV (reference sequence). The V gene end was trimmed by 4 bases and the J gene end by 5 bases; junction bases not matched to a gene: 5. The CDR3 loop reads CASSSWTGEETQYF. The CDR3 DNA reads as TGTGCCAGCAGTTCTTGGACAGGGGAGGAGACCCAGTACTTC.

This chain joins TRBV4-2 and TRBJ1-1, with TRBD1 as a possible D gene (5 bases). The CDR3 has 14 residues. Germline CDR1 and CDR2: LGHNA and YNFKEQ. Trimming shortened V by 1 base and J by 4 bases, and 10 bases separated the two germline ends. CDR3 DNA: TGTGCCAGCAGCCAAGGAGCAGGGCTCACTGAAGCTTTCTTT. Its protein is CASSQGAGLTEAFF.

The chain uses TRBV7-8 and TRBJ2-5; 8 positions match TRBD2. V shed 0 bases, J shed 0 bases, and the junction held 6 bases outside the gene matches. Germline V gene sequence: CDR1 SGHVS, CDR2 FQNEAQ. This CDR3 spans 17 amino acids. The CDR3 DNA reads as TGTGCCAGCAGCTTAGCCCTACTTAGCGGGAACCAAGAGACCCAGTACTTC. Its protein product is CASSLALLSGNQETQYF. The complete variable domain, with remaining parts taken from reference TRBV7-8 and TRBJ2-5, reads GAGVSQSPRYKVAKRGQDVALRCDPISGHVSLFWYQQALGQGPEFLTYFQNEAQLDKSGLPSDRFFAERPEGSVSTLKIQRTQQEDSAVYLCASSLALLSGNQETQYFGPGTRLLVL.

The V gene is TRBV10-3, the J gene TRBJ1-1; D remains ambiguous. Per the germline V gene, CDR1 is ENHRY and CDR2 is SYGVKD. The CDR3 sequence is 12 residues long. V was cut by 6 bases and J by 2 bases, with 7 bases left in between. CDR3 DNA sequence: TGTGCCATCAGGGCCATTAACACTGAAGCTTTCTTT. Translation: CAIRAINTEAFF.

The chain employs TRBV2 and TRBJ2-2; D perhaps matches TRBD2 (6 bases). The germline V gene encodes CDR1 SNHLY and CDR2 FYNNEI. V lost 7 bases, J lost 8 bases, and 17 bases lay in between. This CDR3 has 14 amino acids. The CDR3 DNA sequence: TGTGCCAGCAAGACCGACGGGAGCCGTGGGGAGCTGTTTTTT. This sequence encodes CASKTDGSRGELFF.

The chain has TRBV24-1 and TRBJ1-5; 8 positions match TRBD1. The CDR3 runs 18 residues. V lost 2 bases to trimming and J lost 2 bases; unmatched junction nucleotides: 10. Germline assignment: CDR1 KGHDR and CDR2 SFDVKD. Written as DNA, the CDR3 is TGTGCCACCAGTGATTCACCAGGGGGCCGTCGCGGCAATCAGCCCCAGCATTTT. This encodes CATSDSPGGRRGNQPQHF.

The chain has TRBV6-1 and TRBJ2-2; tentative D call: TRBD2 (6 bases). The CDR3 has 16 amino acids. Deletions cut 0 bases from V and 3 bases from J, with 11 bases between. Germline V gene lookup returns CDR1 MNHNS and CDR2 SASEGT. The CDR3 protein is CASSEAGGKYTGELFF. In DNA form, the CDR3 reads TGTGCCAGCAGTGAAGCCGGAGGGAAGTACACCGGGGAGCTGTTTTTT.

This chain joins TRBV23-1 and TRBJ1-1; 9 nucleotides match TRBD1. TRBV23-1 is reported as an ORF; its role is uncertain. V lost 0 bases to trimming and J lost 1 base; unmatched junction nucleotides: 15. The CDR3 has 20 amino acids. The CDR3 DNA reads as TGCGCCAGCAGTCAATCCGGGACAGGGTTGTTTTTCGGGGAGAACACTGAAGCTTTCTTT. Protein product: CASSQSGTGLFFGENTEAFF.

The gene calls are TRBV7-8 and TRBJ2-1, with D maybe TRBD1 (6 bases). Trimming removed 2 bases from V and 9 bases from J, with 17 bases in between. Per germline, CDR1 SGHVS and CDR2 FQNEAQ. The CDR3 contains 15 residues. DNA for the CDR3: TGTGCCAGCAGCTTAAACACGCTTCTGGGGGCTGAGCAGTTCTTC. It translates to CASSLNTLLGAEQFF.

The rearrangement links TRBV5-4 to TRBJ2-7; 9 bases are shared with TRBD2. The CDR3 runs 16 residues. Trimming at V came to 3 bases and at J to 1 base, leaving 8 bases not matched to a gene. The germline V gene encodes CDR1 SGHNT and CDR2 YYREEE (reference sequence). CDR3 sequence: CASSSHSGSLSYEQYF. DNA for the CDR3: TGTGCCAGCAGCTCGCATAGCGGGAGCCTGTCCTACGAGCAGTACTTC.

The V call is TRBV5-4, the J call TRBJ1-2; 7 nucleotides align to TRBD1. V lost 3 bases, J lost 5 bases, and 1 base stayed unmatched. Germline loops: CDR1 SGHNT, CDR2 YYREEE (reference sequence). This CDR3 is built from 12 residues. The CDR3 protein is CASSSGQYGYTF. The CDR3 DNA sequence: TGTGCCAGCAGCTCGGGACAGTATGGCTACACCTTC.

The chain uses TRBV7-2 and TRBJ1-5, with 8 bases that match TRBD1. V dropped 5 bases and J dropped 3; count of bases not matched to a gene: 9. Germline CDR1 is SGHTA and CDR2 is FQGNSA. The CDR3 is 16 amino acids. CDR3 sequence reads: CASSGQGQGLNQPQHF. Here the CDR3 DNA reads TGTGCCAGCAGCGGACAAGGACAGGGTCTCAATCAGCCCCAGCATTTT.